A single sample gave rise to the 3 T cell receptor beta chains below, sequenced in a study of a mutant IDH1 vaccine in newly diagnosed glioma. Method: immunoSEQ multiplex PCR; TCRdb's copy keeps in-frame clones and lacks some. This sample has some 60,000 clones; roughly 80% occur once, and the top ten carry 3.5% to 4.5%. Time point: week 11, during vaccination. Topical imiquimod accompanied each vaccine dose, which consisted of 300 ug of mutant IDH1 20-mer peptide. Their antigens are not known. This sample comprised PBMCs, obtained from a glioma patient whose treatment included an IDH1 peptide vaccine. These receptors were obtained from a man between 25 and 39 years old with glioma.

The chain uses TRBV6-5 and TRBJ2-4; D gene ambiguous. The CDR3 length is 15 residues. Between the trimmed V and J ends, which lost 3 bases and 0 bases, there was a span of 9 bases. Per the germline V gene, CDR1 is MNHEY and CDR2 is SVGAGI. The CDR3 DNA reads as TGTGCCAGCAGTTATTCGAAGGGAGCCAAAAACATTCAGTACTTC. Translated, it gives CASSYSKGAKNIQYF.

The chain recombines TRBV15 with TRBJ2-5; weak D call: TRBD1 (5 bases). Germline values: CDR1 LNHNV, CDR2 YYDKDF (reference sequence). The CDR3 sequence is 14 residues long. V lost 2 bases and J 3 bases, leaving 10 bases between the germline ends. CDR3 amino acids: CATSRTLQEETQYF. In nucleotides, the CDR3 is TGTGCCACCAGCAGAACTCTACAGGAAGAGACCCAGTACTTC.

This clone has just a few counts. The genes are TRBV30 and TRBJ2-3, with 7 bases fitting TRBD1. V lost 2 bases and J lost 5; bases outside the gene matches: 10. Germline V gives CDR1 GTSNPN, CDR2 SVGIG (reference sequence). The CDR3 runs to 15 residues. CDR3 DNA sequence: TGTGCCTGGAGTACCGATACAGGGGATATAGATACGCAGTATTTT. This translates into CAWSTDTGDIDTQYF.